The 28 T cell receptor beta chains below come from one sample, sequenced in a study of T cell repertoires in ileal Crohn's disease. The data were produced by immunoSEQ multiplex PCR, yet TCRdb's version contains in-frame clones alone and is incomplete. The table shows about 8,200 clones, with 60% to 85% occurring only once. Input material: ileal tissue. The receptors derive from an adult with Crohn's disease.

The chain carries TRBV4-2 and TRBJ1-4; D gene unclear. The germline V and J ends were trimmed by 0 bases and 7 bases, with 15 bases remaining between them. There are 16 residues in the CDR3. Germline values: CDR1 LGHNA, CDR2 YNFKEQ. The CDR3 spells CASSQDGPGEGEKLFF. CDR3 nucleotides: TGTGCCAGCAGCCAAGATGGGCCCGGGGAGGGTGAAAAACTGTTTTTT.

The chain is built from TRBV5-1 and TRBJ2-1, with 8 bases aligning to TRBD1. Germline V gene lookup returns CDR1 SGHRS and CDR2 YFSETQ. V lost 8 bases and J lost 0; bases outside the gene matches: 4. The CDR3 runs to 14 residues. CDR3 sequence reads: CASNGQGSYNEQFF. The CDR3 bases are TGCGCCAGTAATGGACAGGGCTCCTACAATGAGCAGTTCTTC. The full variable domain, completed using reference TRBV5-1 and TRBJ2-1, is KAGVTQTPRYLIKTRGQQVTLSCSPISGHRSVSWYQQTPGQGLQFLFEYFSETQRNKGNFPGRFSGRQFSNSRSEMNVSTLELGDSALYLCASNGQGSYNEQFFGPGTRLTVL.

The chain combines TRBV5-4 with TRBJ1-1, with 7 bases matching TRBD1. Germline CDR1 and CDR2: SGHNT and YYREEE (reference sequence). V lost 4 bases and J lost 0; bases outside the gene matches: 6. The CDR3 runs 15 residues. As DNA, the CDR3 is TGTGCCAGCAGCCCGCTACAGGGGCTGAACACTGAAGCTTTCTTT. This sequence encodes CASSPLQGLNTEAFF.

V gene TRBV10-1 combines with J gene TRBJ2-1; 11 positions agree with TRBD1. V shed 4 bases and J 0 bases; nucleotides not matched to a gene: 8. The CDR3 contains 18 residues. The germline CDR1 and CDR2 sequences are WNHNN and SYGVQD (reference sequence). CDR3 bases: TGCGCCAGCAGTGGGTCAAGGGACAGGGGGTACTCCTACAATGAGCAGTTCTTC. Encoded protein: CASSGSRDRGYSYNEQFF.

This clone was observed a few times. V is TRBV7-2 and J is TRBJ2-7; 8 bases map to TRBD1. Germline-derived CDR1 and CDR2 are SGHTA and FQGNSA. The CDR3 is 14 amino acids. The V gene end was trimmed by 5 bases and the J gene end by 2 bases; junction bases not matched to a gene: 5. The CDR3 sequence: CASSLWTGTYEQYF. The CDR3 DNA reads as TGTGCCAGCAGCCTCTGGACAGGGACCTACGAGCAGTACTTC. The full variable domain, completed using reference TRBV7-2 and TRBJ2-7, is GAGVSQSPSNKVTEKGKDVELRCDPISGHTALYWYRQSLGQGLEFLIYFQGNSAPDKSGLPSDRFSAERTGGSVSTLTIQRTQQEDSAVYLCASSLWTGTYEQYFGPGTRLTVT.

V and J are TRBV30 and TRBJ2-7; D call uncertain. Germline V gene lookup returns CDR1 GTSNPN and CDR2 SVGIG (reference sequence). This CDR3 is 12 amino acids long. V lost 2 bases and J lost 3, with 8 bases in between. CDR3 DNA: TGTGCCTGGAGTCTGGCGGACTACGAGCAGTACTTC. Its translation: CAWSLADYEQYF.

This clone appeared once. This chain connects TRBV11-2 to TRBJ2-7; the match to TRBD2 covers 12 bases. The length of the CDR3 is 17 residues. In germline, CDR1 is SGHAT, CDR2 FQNNGV. V trimming: 3 bases; J trimming: 3 bases; junction bases outside the gene matches: 9. The CDR3 bases are TGTGCCAGCAGCTTGACTAGCGGGGGCCAAGTCATCTACGAGCAGTACTTC. As protein: CASSLTSGGQVIYEQYF.

The rearrangement links TRBV7-3 to TRBJ2-6; D is uncertain. The CDR3 has 16 residues. Germline V gene sequence: CDR1 SGHTA, CDR2 FQGTGA. The V end lost 2 bases, the J end lost 4 bases, and 12 bases lay between the germline ends. CDR3 sequence: CASSLQVAYGANVLTF. Here the CDR3 DNA reads TGTGCCAGCAGCTTACAGGTGGCATACGGGGCCAACGTCCTGACTTTC.

The chain couples TRBV13 to TRBJ1-2; D possibly corresponds to TRBD1 (6 bases). The V and J ends lost 5 bases and 8 bases respectively, with 21 bases between them. Germline CDR1 and CDR2: PRHDT and FYEKMQ (reference sequence). This CDR3 has 15 amino acids. The DNA for the CDR3 is TGTGCCAGCAGCCGAATGAAAGGGGGGGCGATGGGCTACACCTTC. Encoded protein: CASSRMKGGAMGYTF.

This rearrangement joins TRBV11-3 to TRBJ2-3; 9 bases match TRBD1. After removal of 8 bases from V and 0 bases from J, the junction contained 6 bases not matched to a gene. The CDR3 has 15 residues. Germline V gene sequence: CDR1 SGHNT, CDR2 YENEEA. The CDR3 nucleotides are TGTGCCAGCTCAAGGGGACAGGGAAGCACAGATACGCAGTATTTT. Translation gives CASSRGQGSTDTQYF.

The sample holds one count of this clone. This chain connects TRBV6-5 to TRBJ2-5; no clear D gene. V was cut by 8 bases and J by 3 bases, with 16 bases left in between. The CDR3 is made up of 14 amino acids. Germline loops: CDR1 MNHEY, CDR2 SVGAGI. This CDR3 reads CASVELGRKETQYF. The CDR3 region has the DNA TGTGCCAGCGTGGAACTGGGCAGGAAAGAGACCCAGTACTTC.

This chain links TRBV19 with TRBJ2-2, with D maybe TRBD1 (5 bases). The germline V and J ends were trimmed by 4 bases and 3 bases, with 9 bases remaining between them. The CDR3 contains 14 residues. CDR1 LNHDA and CDR2 SQIVND come from the germline V gene (reference sequence). CDR3 loop: CASSTGKDTGELFF. The CDR3 DNA reads TGTGCCAGTAGTACAGGGAAGGACACCGGGGAGCTGTTTTTT.

In this sample, this clone turned up a few times. The chain uses TRBV10-3 and TRBJ2-3, with 16 bases that match TRBD2. The CDR3 extends over 19 amino acids. Trimming at V came to 4 bases and at J to 4 bases, leaving 11 bases not matched to a gene. Germline CDR1 reads ENHRY; CDR2 reads SYGVKD. The CDR3 region has the DNA TGTGCCATCAGTGCTTCACCGGGACTAGCGGGGGGGGGCTCAGATACGCAGTATTTT. Encoded protein: CAISASPGLAGGGSDTQYF.

This sequence joins TRBV30 and TRBJ2-7, with D possibly matching TRBD2 (6 bases). From germline, CDR1 is GTSNPN and CDR2 SVGIG (reference sequence). This CDR3 has 14 residues. V was trimmed by 2 bases and J by 5 bases, leaving 16 bases between them. This CDR3 is CAWSRVSGFHEQYF. The CDR3 DNA follows: TGTGCCTGGAGTAGGGTTAGCGGCTTCCACGAGCAGTACTTC.

This clone was counted once. V and J are TRBV19 and TRBJ2-2; 7 bases align to TRBD1. Germline V CDR1 and CDR2: LNHDA, SQIVND (reference sequence). The CDR3 contains 15 residues. The junction had 8 bases not matched to a gene; V was cut back by 5 bases and J by 5 bases. The CDR3 region is CASSLRQGPTGELFF. DNA of the CDR3: TGTGCCAGTAGTCTTAGACAGGGCCCAACCGGGGAGCTGTTTTTT. The complete variable domain, with remaining parts taken from reference TRBV19 and TRBJ2-2, reads DGGITQSPKYLFRKEGQNVTLSCEQNLNHDAMYWYRQDPGQGLRLIYYSQIVNDFQKGDIAEGYSVSREKKESFPLTVTSAQKNPTAFYLCASSLRQGPTGELFFGEGSRLTVL.

The rearrangement links TRBV29-1 to TRBJ2-3; D is unclear. There are 16 residues in the CDR3. Looked up from germline, CDR1 is SQVTM and CDR2 is ANQGSEA. Between the trimmed V and J ends, which lost 7 bases and 0 bases, there was a span of 20 bases. CDR3 amino acids: CSARTTGPTSTDTQYF. The CDR3 DNA reads TGCAGCGCCCGAACGACTGGCCCCACTAGCACAGATACGCAGTATTTT.

CDR3 nucleotide sequence: TGTGCCAGCAGTGCGTCCCTCGGGACAGCCACTGAAGCTTTCTTT. Its translation: CASSASLGTATEAFF. This chain joins TRBV2 and TRBJ1-1; 7 bases are a match to TRBD1. Germline V gene data show CDR1 as SNHLY and CDR2 as FYNNEI. The CDR3 spans 15 residues. V dropped 4 bases and J dropped 4; count of bases not matched to a gene: 9.

This chain links TRBV5-4 with TRBJ1-4; 7 nucleotides match TRBD1. The CDR3 has 14 residues. Trimming took 0 bases from V and 6 from J; bases not matched to a gene: 2. Germline lookup yields CDR1 SGHNT and CDR2 YYREEE (reference sequence). The CDR3 loop is CASSLDRGHEKLFF. CDR3 nucleotide sequence: TGTGCCAGCAGCTTGGACAGGGGTCATGAAAAACTGTTTTTT.

The J gene is TRBJ2-3, the V gene TRBV4-3; possibly TRBD2 for D (6 bases). Germline lookup yields CDR1 LGHNA and CDR2 YSLEER. V was cut by 5 bases and J by 0 bases, with 12 bases left in between. The CDR3 contains 15 residues. Here the CDR3 reads CASSVWRGSTDTQYF. CDR3 coding DNA: TGCGCCAGCAGCGTCTGGCGGGGAAGCACAGATACGCAGTATTTT.

The rearrangement joins TRBV30 to TRBJ1-2; D unclear. V shed 0 bases and J shed 6 bases, with 11 bases lying between them. CDR1 is GTSNPN and CDR2 is SVGIG in the germline V gene (reference sequence). CDR3 length: 13 residues. The CDR3 nucleotides are TGTGCCTGGAGTGTACCGGGAAGGGATGGCTACACCTTC. Translation gives CAWSVPGRDGYTF. Full variable domain (remainder filled in from reference TRBV30 and TRBJ1-2): SQTIHQWPATLVQPVGSPLSLECTVEGTSNPNLYWYRQAAGRGLQLLFYSVGIGQISSEVPQNLSASRPQDRQFILSSKKLLLSDSGFYLCAWSVPGRDGYTFGSGTRLTVV.

The genes are TRBV29-1 and TRBJ1-3, with D uncertain. The V gene lost 4 bases and the J gene lost 4 bases, with 14 bases spanning the gap. The CDR3 runs 14 residues. Germline-derived CDR1 and CDR2 are SQVTM and ANQGSEA. CDR3 loop: CSVGGPIGGNTIYF. The CDR3 nucleotides read TGCAGCGTTGGAGGGCCCATTGGGGGAAACACCATATATTTT.

This CDR3 is CASSLGGQGNYGYTF. In nucleotides, the CDR3 is TGTGCCAGCAGTTTAGGCGGACAGGGGAACTATGGCTACACCTTC. The rearrangement joins TRBV28 to TRBJ1-2; 9 bases are shared with TRBD1. The V gene end was trimmed by 2 bases and the J gene end by 2 bases; junction bases not matched to a gene: 3. The CDR3 runs 15 residues. Per germline, CDR1 MDHEN and CDR2 SYDVKM.

This chain joins TRBV5-5 and TRBJ2-2; no clear D. Trimming shortened V by 3 bases and J by 5 bases, and 17 bases separated the two germline ends. The CDR3 is made up of 16 amino acids. CDR1 is SGHKS, CDR2 YYEKEE, per germline (reference sequence). The CDR3 DNA reads as TGTGCCAGCAGCTCTCATGGCCGATACCAGACCGGGGAGCTGTTTTTT. This encodes CASSSHGRYQTGELFF.

The gene calls are TRBV4-1 and TRBJ1-1, with D possibly TRBD1 on 5 matching bases. Germline assignment: CDR1 MGHRA and CDR2 YSYEKL. The CDR3 is 15 amino acids. Trimming cost V 1 base and J 3 bases, with 12 bases left between them. The CDR3 is CASSQAPTEYTEAFF. Here the CDR3 DNA reads TGCGCCAGCAGCCAAGCCCCGACAGAGTACACTGAAGCTTTCTTT.

This chain joins TRBV6-4 and TRBJ2-3; 11 nucleotides align to TRBD2. The ends lost 6 bases at V and 4 bases at J; junction bases unmatched: 3. CDR1 is MRHNA, CDR2 SNTAGT, per germline. The CDR3 has 14 residues. DNA of the CDR3: TGTGCCAGCAGACTAGCGGGGGAGGCAGATACGCAGTATTTT. Translated, it gives CASRLAGEADTQYF.

The J gene is TRBJ1-3, the V gene TRBV2; D uncertain. The ends were cut back, 1 base at V and 0 bases at J, with 16 bases in the middle. The germline CDR1 and CDR2 sequences are SNHLY and FYNNEI. There are 18 residues in the CDR3. In nucleotides, the CDR3 is TGTGCCAGCAGTGAAGAGAGGGAGGCTTTAATCTCTGGAAACACCATATATTTT. Encoded protein: CASSEEREALISGNTIYF.

This clone is deemed large. This chain links TRBV9 with TRBJ2-5, with 7 bases matching TRBD2. Losses at the gene ends were 3 bases for V and 3 bases for J; bases not matched to a gene: 8. Germline CDR1 and CDR2: SGDLS and YYNGEE. CDR3 length equals 15 residues. In DNA, the CDR3 is TGTGCCAGCAGCGCCTGGACTAGTTTCAAAGAGACCCAGTACTTC. Amino acids: CASSAWTSFKETQYF.

V and J are TRBV4-1 and TRBJ2-7; TRBD2 is a possible D gene (5 bases). V was trimmed by 4 bases and J by 2 bases, leaving 24 bases between them. Per germline, CDR1 MGHRA and CDR2 YSYEKL. The CDR3 length is 18 residues. CDR3 DNA sequence: TGCGCCAGCAGCCCCTTCGAAGAGGGCGGCCCAACGACCTACGAGCAGTACTTC. It translates to CASSPFEEGGPTTYEQYF.